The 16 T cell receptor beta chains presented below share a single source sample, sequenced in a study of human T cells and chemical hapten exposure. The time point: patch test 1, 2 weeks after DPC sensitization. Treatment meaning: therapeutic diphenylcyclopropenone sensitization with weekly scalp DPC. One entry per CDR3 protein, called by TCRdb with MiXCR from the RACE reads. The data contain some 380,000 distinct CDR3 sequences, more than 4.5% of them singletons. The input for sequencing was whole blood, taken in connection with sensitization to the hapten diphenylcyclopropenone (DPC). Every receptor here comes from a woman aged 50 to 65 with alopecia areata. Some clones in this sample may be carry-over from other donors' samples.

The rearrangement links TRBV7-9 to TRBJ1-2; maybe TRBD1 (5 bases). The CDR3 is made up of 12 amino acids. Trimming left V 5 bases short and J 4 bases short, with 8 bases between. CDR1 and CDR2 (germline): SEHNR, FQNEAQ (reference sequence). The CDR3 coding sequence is TGTGCCAGCAGCGTCGACAGCTATGGCTACACCTTC. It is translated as CASSVDSYGYTF.

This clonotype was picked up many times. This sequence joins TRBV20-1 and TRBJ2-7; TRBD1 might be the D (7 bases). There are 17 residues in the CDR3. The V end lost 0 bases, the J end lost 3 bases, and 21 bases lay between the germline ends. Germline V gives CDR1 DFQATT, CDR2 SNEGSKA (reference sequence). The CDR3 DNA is TGCAGTGCTAGAGATTTCGGGGGAACAGGGGACAACTACGAGCAGTACTTC. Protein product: CSARDFGGTGDNYEQYF.

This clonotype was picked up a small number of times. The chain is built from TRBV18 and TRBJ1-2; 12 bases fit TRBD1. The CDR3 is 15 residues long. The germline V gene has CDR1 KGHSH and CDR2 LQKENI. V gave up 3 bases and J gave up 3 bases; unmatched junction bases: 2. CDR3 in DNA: TGTGCCAGCTCACCCGGGACAGGGGGCGACTATGGCTACACCTTC. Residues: CASSPGTGGDYGYTF.

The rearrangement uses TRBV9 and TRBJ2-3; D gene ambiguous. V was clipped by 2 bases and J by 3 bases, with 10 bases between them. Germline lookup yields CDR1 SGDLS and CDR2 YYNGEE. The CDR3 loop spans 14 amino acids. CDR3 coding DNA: TGTGCCAGCAGCGTTTTAGGGAATACAGATACGCAGTATTTT. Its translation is CASSVLGNTDTQYF.

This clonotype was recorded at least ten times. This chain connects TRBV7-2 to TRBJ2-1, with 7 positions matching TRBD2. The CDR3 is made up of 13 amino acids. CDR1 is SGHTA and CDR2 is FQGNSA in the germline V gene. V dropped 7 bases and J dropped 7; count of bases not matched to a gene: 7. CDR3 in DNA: TGTGCCAGCACCCGTGGGGGGGGGAATGAGCAGTTCTTC. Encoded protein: CASTRGGGNEQFF.

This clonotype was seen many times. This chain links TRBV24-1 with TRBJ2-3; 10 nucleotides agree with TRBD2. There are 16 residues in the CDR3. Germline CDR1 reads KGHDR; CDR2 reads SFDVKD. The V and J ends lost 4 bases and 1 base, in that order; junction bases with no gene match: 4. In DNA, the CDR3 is TGTGCCACCAGTGACGCTAGCGGGGGAGGCACAGATACGCAGTATTTT. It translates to CATSDASGGGTDTQYF.

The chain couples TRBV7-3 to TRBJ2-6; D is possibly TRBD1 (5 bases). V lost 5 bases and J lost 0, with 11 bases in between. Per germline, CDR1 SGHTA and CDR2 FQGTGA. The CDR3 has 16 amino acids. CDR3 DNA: TGTGCCAGCAGCCGGACACTCTCCTCTGGGGCCAACGTCCTGACTTTC. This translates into CASSRTLSSGANVLTF.

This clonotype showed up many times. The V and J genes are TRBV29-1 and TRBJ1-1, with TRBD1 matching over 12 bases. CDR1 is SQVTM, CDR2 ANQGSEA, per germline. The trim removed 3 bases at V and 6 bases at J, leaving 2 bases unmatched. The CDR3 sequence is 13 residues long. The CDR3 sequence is CSVEGQGAAEAFF. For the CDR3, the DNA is TGCAGCGTTGAGGGACAGGGGGCCGCTGAAGCTTTCTTT.

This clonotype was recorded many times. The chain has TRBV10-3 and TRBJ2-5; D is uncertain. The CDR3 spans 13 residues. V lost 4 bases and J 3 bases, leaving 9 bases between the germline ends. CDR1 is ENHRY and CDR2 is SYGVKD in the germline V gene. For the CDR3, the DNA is TGTGCCATCAGTGGGACGGATAAAGAGACCCAGTACTTC. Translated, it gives CAISGTDKETQYF.

The CDR3 spells CASSPAGPGSSYNSPLHF. Written as DNA, the CDR3 is TGTGCCAGCAGTCCTGCCGGTCCGGGGAGCTCCTATAATTCACCCCTCCACTTT. The chain is built from TRBV6-1 and TRBJ1-6, with unresolved D. The CDR3 totals 18 residues. The germline V and J ends were trimmed by 5 bases and 0 bases, with 17 bases remaining between them. The germline gives CDR1 MNHNS, CDR2 SASEGT.

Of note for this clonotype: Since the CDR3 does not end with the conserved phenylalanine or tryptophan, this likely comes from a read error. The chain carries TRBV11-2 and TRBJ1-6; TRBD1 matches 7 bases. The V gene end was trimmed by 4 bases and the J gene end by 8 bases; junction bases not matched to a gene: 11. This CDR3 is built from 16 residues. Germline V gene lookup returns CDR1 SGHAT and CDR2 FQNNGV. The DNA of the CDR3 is TGTGCCAGCAGCTCCCTGAAGGGGGCCACGTATTCACCCCTCCACCTT. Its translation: CASSSLKGATYSPLHL.

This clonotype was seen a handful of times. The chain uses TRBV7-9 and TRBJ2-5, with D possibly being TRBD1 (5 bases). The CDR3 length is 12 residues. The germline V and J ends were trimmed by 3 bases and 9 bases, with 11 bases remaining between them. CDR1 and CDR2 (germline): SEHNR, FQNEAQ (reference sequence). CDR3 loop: CASSFVVGPQYF. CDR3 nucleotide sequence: TGTGCCAGCAGCTTTGTTGTGGGGCCCCAGTACTTC.

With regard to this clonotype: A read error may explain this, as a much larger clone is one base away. The CDR3 DNA is TGTGCCAGCAGTTTAGGACAGTTTACGGAGGAAAACACCATATATTTT. Protein sequence: CASSLGQFTEENTIYF. V is TRBV12-3 or TRBV12-4 and J is TRBJ1-3, with TRBD1 as a possible D gene (5 bases). This CDR3 comprises 16 residues. Trimming cost V 1 base and J 6 bases, with 16 bases left between them.

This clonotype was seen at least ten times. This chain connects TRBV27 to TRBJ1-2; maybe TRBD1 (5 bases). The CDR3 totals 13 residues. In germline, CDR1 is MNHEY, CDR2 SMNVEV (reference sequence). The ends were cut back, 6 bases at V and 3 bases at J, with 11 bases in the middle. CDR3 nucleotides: TGTGCCAGCAGCTTAACGGGGGACTATGGCTACACCTTC. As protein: CASSLTGDYGYTF.

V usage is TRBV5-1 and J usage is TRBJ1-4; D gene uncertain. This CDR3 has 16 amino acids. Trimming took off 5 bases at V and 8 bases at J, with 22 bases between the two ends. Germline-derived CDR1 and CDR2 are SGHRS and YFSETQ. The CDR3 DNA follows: TGCGCCAGCAGACCCGGCCACCGACCTATCGACGAAAAACTGTTTTTT. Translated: CASRPGHRPIDEKLFF.

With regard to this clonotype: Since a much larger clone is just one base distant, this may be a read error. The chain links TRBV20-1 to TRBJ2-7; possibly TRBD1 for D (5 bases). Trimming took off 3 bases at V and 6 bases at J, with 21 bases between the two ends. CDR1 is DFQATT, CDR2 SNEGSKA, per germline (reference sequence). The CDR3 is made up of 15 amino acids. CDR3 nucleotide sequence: TGCAGTGCTAGTTTCGTGGGGCGCGTCACCACCGAGCAGTACTTC. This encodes CSASFVGRVTTEQYF.